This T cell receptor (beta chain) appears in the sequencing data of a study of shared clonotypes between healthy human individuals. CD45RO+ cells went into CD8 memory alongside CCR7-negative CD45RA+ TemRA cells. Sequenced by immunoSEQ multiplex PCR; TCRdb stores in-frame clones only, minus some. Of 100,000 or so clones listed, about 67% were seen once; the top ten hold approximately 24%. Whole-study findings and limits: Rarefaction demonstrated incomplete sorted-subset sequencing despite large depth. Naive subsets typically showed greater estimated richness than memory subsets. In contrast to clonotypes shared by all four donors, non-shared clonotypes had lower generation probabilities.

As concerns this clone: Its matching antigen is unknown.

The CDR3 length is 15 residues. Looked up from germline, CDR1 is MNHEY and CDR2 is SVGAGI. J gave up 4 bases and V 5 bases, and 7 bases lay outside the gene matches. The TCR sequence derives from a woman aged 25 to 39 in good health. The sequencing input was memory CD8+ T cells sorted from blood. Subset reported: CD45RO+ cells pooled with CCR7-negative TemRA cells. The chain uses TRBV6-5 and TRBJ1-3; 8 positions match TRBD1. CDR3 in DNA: TGTGCCAGCAGTCCGGACAGGGTGAAAGGAAACACCATATATTTT. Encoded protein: CASSPDRVKGNTIYF.